The 16 T cell receptor beta chains reported below all come from one sample, sequenced in a study of OX40 agonist ivuxolimab in advanced cancers. The repertoire was sequenced with immunoSEQ multiplex PCR; TCRdb's copy has only in-frame clones and lacks some. The sample yields 30,000 to 40,000 clones, about 80% seen once. This sample comprised CD4+ or CD8+ T cells sorted from blood, obtained in a trial of the OX40 agonist ivuxolimab. The receptors stem from an adult with an advanced solid tumor such as melanoma, head and neck, liver or kidney cancer.

The V and J genes are TRBV7-9 and TRBJ2-3; TRBD1 matches 7 bases. CDR3 length: 12 amino acids. Germline V lookup: CDR1 SEHNR, CDR2 FQNEAQ (reference sequence). V shed 6 bases and J 6 bases; nucleotides not matched to a gene: 3. Written as DNA, the CDR3 is TGTGCCAGCAGACGGGACAGCGATACGCAGTATTTT. It translates to CASRRDSDTQYF.

CDR3 sequence reads: CASSEALGRSQYF. Here the CDR3 DNA reads TGTGCCAGCAGTGAAGCATTAGGACGGTCCCAGTACTTC. The rearrangement links TRBV2 to TRBJ2-5, with D uncertain. Germline V lookup: CDR1 SNHLY, CDR2 FYNNEI. The CDR3 spans 13 residues. V was cut by 0 bases and J by 9 bases, with 11 bases left in between.

This chain links TRBV15 with TRBJ1-2; the D gene is possibly TRBD1 (5 bases). V was clipped by 1 base and J by 7 bases, with 19 bases between them. CDR3 length: 16 amino acids. Germline V gene data show CDR1 as LNHNV and CDR2 as YYDKDF (reference sequence). The CDR3 region is CATSRGGNKIPLGYTF. CDR3 coding DNA: TGTGCCACCAGCAGAGGGGGCAACAAAATCCCCCTTGGCTACACCTTC.

V and J are TRBV4-3 and TRBJ2-7; unclear D gene. This CDR3 has 16 residues. The V gene's germline CDR1 is LGHNA and CDR2 YSLEER. Trimming took 0 bases from V and 0 from J, leaving 12 bases between them. CDR3 amino acids: CASSQEFAAASYEQYF. CDR3 DNA: TGCGCCAGCAGCCAAGAATTTGCAGCAGCCTCCTACGAGCAGTACTTC.

The chain carries TRBV7-2 and TRBJ1-1, with D possibly matching TRBD1 (6 bases). Trimming took 5 bases from V and 3 from J, leaving 22 bases between them. CDR1 SGHTA and CDR2 FQGNSA come from the germline V gene. The CDR3 totals 17 residues. CDR3 amino acids: CASSPGGASRWDTEAFF. The CDR3 DNA follows: TGTGCCAGCAGCCCCGGGGGGGCCAGTCGATGGGACACTGAAGCTTTCTTT.

V and J are TRBV7-6 and TRBJ2-7, with TRBD2 matching over 11 bases. The length of the CDR3 is 19 residues. The ends lost 1 base at V and 2 bases at J; junction bases unmatched: 13. Looked up from germline, CDR1 is SGHVS and CDR2 is FNYEAQ. The CDR3 DNA reads as TGTGCCAGCAGCTTAGTGGGGGGAATAGCGGGAGGGCCCACCTACGAGCAGTACTTC. Residues: CASSLVGGIAGGPTYEQYF.

The rearrangement links TRBV6-5 to TRBJ2-3, with 11 bases that match TRBD2. The CDR3 runs to 15 residues. CDR1 MNHEY and CDR2 SVGAGI come from the germline V gene. V shed 2 bases, J shed 12 bases, and the junction held 10 bases outside the gene matches. CDR3 loop: CASSYLGLAAEKQYF. CDR3 DNA sequence: TGTGCCAGCAGTTACCTGGGACTAGCGGCCGAAAAACAGTATTTT.

This clone was observed a handful of times. This rearrangement joins TRBV29-1 to TRBJ1-2; D uncertain. The CDR3 length is 14 residues. V lost 4 bases, J lost 4 bases, and 16 bases lay in between. CDR1 SQVTM and CDR2 ANQGSEA come from the germline V gene. The CDR3 protein is CSVGASFNGYGYTF. DNA of the CDR3: TGCAGCGTTGGGGCCTCCTTCAACGGCTATGGCTACACCTTC.

J is TRBJ1-4 and V is TRBV4-3, with TRBD1 as a possible D gene (5 bases). Germline values: CDR1 LGHNA, CDR2 YSLEER. The germline V and J ends were trimmed by 0 bases and 7 bases, with 15 bases remaining between them. The CDR3 is 16 amino acids. CDR3 region: CASSQEWGGGFEKLFF. For the CDR3, the DNA is TGCGCCAGCAGCCAAGAGTGGGGCGGGGGGTTTGAAAAACTGTTTTTT.

The chain combines TRBV28 with TRBJ2-7; 9 bases match TRBD1. Germline V gene lookup returns CDR1 MDHEN and CDR2 SYDVKM. The CDR3 spans 15 residues. V shed 8 bases and J 7 bases; nucleotides not matched to a gene: 15. CDR3 nucleotides: TGTGCCAGCCAACTCCCTACAGGGGGCGGCGAGGAGCAGTACTTC. Translating gives CASQLPTGGGEEQYF.

By sample share, this clone is medium-sized. V gene TRBV6-1 combines with J gene TRBJ2-6; D ambiguous. The CDR3 loop spans 17 amino acids. V lost 1 base and J 4 bases, leaving 14 bases between the germline ends. Germline V gene lookup returns CDR1 MNHNS and CDR2 SASEGT. DNA for the CDR3: TGTGCCAGCAGTGAAGGACCTTCACTCTTGGGGGCCAACGTCCTGACTTTC. This gives the protein CASSEGPSLLGANVLTF.

CDR3 amino acids: CASSQTGTGSGANVLTF. For the CDR3, the DNA is TGTGCCAGCAGCCAAACCGGGACAGGGTCTGGGGCCAACGTCCTGACTTTC. The rearrangement joins TRBV7-3 to TRBJ2-6; 9 bases fit TRBD1. The CDR3 spans 17 residues. Germline V CDR1 and CDR2: SGHTA, FQGTGA. The V and J ends lost 5 bases and 1 base, in that order; junction bases with no gene match: 6.

The CDR3 here is CASSQGTSGGLSSYNEQFF. CDR3 nucleotides: TGCGCCAGCAGCCAGGGGACTAGCGGGGGACTTAGCTCCTACAATGAGCAGTTCTTC. The V call is TRBV4-1, the J call TRBJ2-1; 14 bases map to TRBD2. Germline values: CDR1 MGHRA, CDR2 YSYEKL. The CDR3 contains 19 residues. V shed 3 bases, J shed 0 bases, and the junction held 7 bases outside the gene matches.

As to this clone: The identical CDR3 is also encoded by other nucleotide sequences in the sample. The chain has TRBV7-9 and TRBJ1-4; D is uncertain. The germline gives CDR1 SEHNR, CDR2 FQNEAQ (reference sequence). This CDR3 is built from 14 residues. V lost 2 bases, J lost 1 base, and 5 bases lay in between. Written as DNA, the CDR3 is TGTGCCAGCAGCTTAAGCAGAACTAATGAAAAACTGTTTTTT. Translated: CASSLSRTNEKLFF.

This chain connects TRBV4-3 to TRBJ1-1; D unclear. V lost 3 bases and J lost 7, with 12 bases in between. This CDR3 is 13 amino acids long. CDR1 is LGHNA, CDR2 YSLEER, per germline. CDR3 nucleotide sequence: TGCGCCAGCAGCCAGGGTGTCTATAATGAAGCTTTCTTT. It translates to CASSQGVYNEAFF.

This clone was detected a few times. This chain connects TRBV10-3 to TRBJ1-5; 7 nucleotides line up with TRBD1. The CDR3 extends over 15 amino acids. The germline gives CDR1 ENHRY, CDR2 SYGVKD. Trimming cost V 10 bases and J 6 bases; bases outside gene matches: 15. The CDR3 loop reads CANSQTGDRGQPQHF. The CDR3 nucleotides are TGTGCCAACTCGCAAACAGGGGACCGGGGTCAGCCCCAGCATTTT.